One sample yielded the 20 T cell receptor beta chains listed below, sequenced in a study of response to subunit inactivated influenza vaccine. MiXCR was run by TCRdb on the RT-PCR reads, yielding one entry per CDR3 protein. The top ten clones hold approximately 10% of a sample with about 830,000 distinct CDR3 sequences, under 20% of them seen once. The sequencing here drew on PBMCs from blood, taken 5 days after vaccination. These receptors originate from a man aged 45-60 years who received an inactivated influenza vaccine.

This clonotype turned up a few times. This sequence joins TRBV3-1 and TRBJ1-2; 7 nucleotides match TRBD1. J was trimmed by 2 bases and V by 2 bases; bases with no gene match: 5. The CDR3 spans 15 residues. Germline V CDR1 and CDR2: LGHDT, YNNKEL (reference sequence). As DNA, the CDR3 is TGTGCCAGCAGCCAAATCCCGGGACAGAACTATGGCTACACCTTC. This codes for CASSQIPGQNYGYTF.

The chain is built from TRBV6-1 and TRBJ2-7; 9 bases agree with TRBD1. CDR1 and CDR2 (germline): MNHNS, SASEGT. The ends lost 3 bases at V and 5 bases at J; junction bases unmatched: 8. CDR3 size: 15 residues. Written as DNA, the CDR3 is TGTGCCAGCAGTGAGTTAGGGACAGGGAGCAACGAGCAGTACTTC. Translating it yields CASSELGTGSNEQYF.

The chain joins TRBV20-1 to TRBJ1-2; the match to TRBD1 covers 12 bases. This CDR3 has 14 amino acids. Germline CDR1 reads DFQATT; CDR2 reads SNEGSKA (reference sequence). Unmatched junction bases numbered 6, after V lost 6 bases and J lost 4 bases. As DNA, the CDR3 is TGCAGTGCCGGGACAGGGGGCGCGAGCTATGGCTACACCTTC. It translates to CSAGTGGASYGYTF.

The V gene is TRBV9, the J gene TRBJ1-4; D not certain. CDR1 is SGDLS and CDR2 is YYNGEE in the germline V gene. This CDR3 is built from 15 residues. V lost 0 bases and J 8 bases, leaving 14 bases between the germline ends. CDR3 sequence reads: CASSVDTSPPEKLFF. The CDR3 nucleotides read TGTGCCAGCAGCGTAGACACTTCCCCCCCGGAAAAACTGTTTTTT.

This clonotype has only a few counts. The chain links TRBV9 to TRBJ2-7; TRBD2 might be the D (7 bases). Trimming cost V 3 bases and J 3 bases, with 22 bases left between them. The CDR3 has 17 amino acids. Germline lookup yields CDR1 SGDLS and CDR2 YYNGEE. The CDR3 region is CASSGSTSGGPFYEQYF. In DNA, the CDR3 is TGTGCCAGCAGCGGAAGCACGTCGGGGGGCCCATTCTACGAGCAGTACTTC. Drawing the rest from reference TRBV9 and TRBJ2-7, the complete variable domain is DSGVTQTPKHLITATGQRVTLRCSPRSGDLSVYWYQQSLDQGLQFLIQYYNGEERAKGNILERFSAQQFPDLHSELNLSSLELGDSALYFCASSGSTSGGPFYEQYFGPGTRLTVT.

This clonotype was seen a handful of times. The gene calls are TRBV20-1 and TRBJ2-5; D ambiguous. From germline, CDR1 is DFQATT and CDR2 SNEGSKA (reference sequence). Deletions cut 1 base from V and 1 base from J, with 7 bases between. This CDR3 contains 13 residues. The CDR3 DNA sequence: TGCAGTGCTAGAGTCCGAACCCAAGAGACCCAGTACTTC. Its translation: CSARVRTQETQYF.

This clonotype was seen a handful of times. The chain carries TRBV29-1 and TRBJ2-5, with D hard to call. This CDR3 has 13 residues. The germline V and J ends were trimmed by 4 bases and 5 bases, with 14 bases remaining between them. CDR1 is SQVTM, CDR2 ANQGSEA, per germline. The CDR3 bases are TGCAGCGTTGCTTACAGTCTGGGGGAGACCCAGTACTTC. This gives the protein CSVAYSLGETQYF.

This clonotype was seen a few times. The chain employs TRBV20-1 and TRBJ2-1, with 10 bases identical to TRBD1. The CDR3 totals 14 residues. The V gene's germline CDR1 is DFQATT and CDR2 SNEGSKA (reference sequence). The trim removed 5 bases at V and 9 bases at J, leaving 10 bases unmatched. In DNA, the CDR3 is TGCAGTGCTGAGGCCGGGACAGGGGTTACTGAGCAGTTCTTC. Amino acids: CSAEAGTGVTEQFF.

This chain connects TRBV18 to TRBJ1-6; a possible D gene is TRBD1 (5 bases). V dropped 4 bases and J dropped 14 bases, with 18 bases sitting between them. CDR3 length: 14 residues. Germline values: CDR1 KGHSH, CDR2 LQKENI. CDR3: CASSQQDLTLALHF. The CDR3 DNA sequence: TGTGCCAGCTCACAACAGGACCTAACGTTGGCCCTCCACTTT.

The J gene is TRBJ1-4, the V gene TRBV20-1; no firm D call. V was cut by 0 bases and J by 8 bases, with 7 bases left in between. Germline values: CDR1 DFQATT, CDR2 SNEGSKA (reference sequence). The CDR3 runs 12 residues. CDR3 sequence: CSARDVWEKLFF. In DNA form, the CDR3 reads TGCAGTGCTAGAGATGTTTGGGAAAAACTGTTTTTT.

DNA of the CDR3: TGCAGTGCTAGAGATTCGACAGGACACTATGGCTACACCTTC. Translated: CSARDSTGHYGYTF. This rearrangement joins TRBV20-1 to TRBJ1-2; D possibly corresponds to TRBD1 (6 bases). The germline CDR1 and CDR2 sequences are DFQATT and SNEGSKA (reference sequence). Trimming removed 0 bases from V and 3 bases from J, with 11 bases in between. The CDR3 runs to 14 residues.

The CDR3 region has the DNA TGTGCCAGCAGCCCTACCGGGAGCCCTTATGGCTACACCTTC. Translated: CASSPTGSPYGYTF. The chain joins TRBV12-3 or TRBV12-4 to TRBJ1-2; D is unclear. The CDR3 runs to 14 residues. V lost 6 bases and J 5 bases, leaving 16 bases between the germline ends.

This clonotype was observed once. The genes are TRBV10-3 and TRBJ2-2; a possible D gene is TRBD2 (5 bases). Germline CDR1 ENHRY, CDR2 SYGVKD. The germline V and J ends were trimmed by 9 bases and 5 bases, with 7 bases remaining between them. This CDR3 spans 11 amino acids. The CDR3 protein is CAIKRTGELFF. The CDR3 region has the DNA TGTGCCATTAAGCGGACCGGGGAGCTGTTTTTT.

This clonotype was detected only a few times. This chain uses TRBV15 with TRBJ2-1; D is perhaps TRBD2 (6 bases). Trimming stripped 1 base from V and 4 bases from J, with 11 bases between. Germline CDR1 is LNHNV and CDR2 is YYDKDF (reference sequence). The CDR3 consists of 15 residues. Here the CDR3 DNA reads TGTGCCACCAGCAGAGCGGGTAGCGGATACAATGAGCAGTTCTTC. This translates into CATSRAGSGYNEQFF.

This clonotype was counted between two and nine times. J is TRBJ2-2 and V is TRBV11-2, with 8 bases aligning to TRBD2. The V gene's germline CDR1 is SGHAT and CDR2 FQNNGV. Unmatched junction bases numbered 11, after V lost 5 bases and J lost 6 bases. The CDR3 loop spans 16 amino acids. For the CDR3, the DNA is TGTGCCAGCAGCACCCGGGTAGCGGGAAGATCCGGGGAGCTGTTTTTT. Amino acids: CASSTRVAGRSGELFF.

This clonotype was counted only a few times. The chain uses TRBV7-2 and TRBJ2-1; D is ambiguous. The germline CDR1 and CDR2 sequences are SGHTA and FQGNSA. The CDR3 loop spans 11 amino acids. V shed 6 bases and J shed 8 bases, with 8 bases lying between them. Here the CDR3 DNA reads TGTGCCAGCAGAAGGAGCGATGAGCAGTTCTTC. It translates to CASRRSDEQFF. Looking up the rest from reference TRBV7-2 and TRBJ2-1 gives the full variable domain: GAGVSQSPSNKVTEKGKDVELRCDPISGHTALYWYRQSLGQGLEFLIYFQGNSAPDKSGLPSDRFSAERTGGSVSTLTIQRTQQEDSAVYLCASRRSDEQFFGPGTRLTVL.

This chain joins TRBV13 and TRBJ2-3; 7 bases agree with TRBD2. V was pared by 5 bases and J by 4 bases, with 6 bases of the junction left unmatched. Germline CDR1 is PRHDT and CDR2 is FYEKMQ (reference sequence). This CDR3 spans 14 amino acids. In DNA form, the CDR3 reads TGTGCCAGCAGCGCAAGCGGGGTGTCAGATACGCAGTATTTT. Amino acid sequence: CASSASGVSDTQYF.

This clonotype was recorded a few times. The J gene is TRBJ1-6, the V gene TRBV18; 9 positions match TRBD1. Germline CDR1 is KGHSH and CDR2 is LQKENI. The CDR3 has 14 amino acids. The trim removed 8 bases at V and 7 bases at J, leaving 6 bases unmatched. The CDR3 protein is CASSPGTGNSPLHF. The CDR3 DNA sequence: TGTGCCAGCAGCCCCGGGACAGGGAATTCACCCCTCCACTTT.

This clonotype was seen repeatedly, ten times or more. The V gene is TRBV10-3, the J gene TRBJ1-1, with a tentative D call TRBD1 (5 bases). Germline assignment: CDR1 ENHRY and CDR2 SYGVKD. Deletions cut 4 bases from V and 2 bases from J, with 8 bases between. The CDR3 is made up of 13 amino acids. The CDR3: CAISGQRNTEAFF. In nucleotides, the CDR3 is TGTGCCATCAGTGGACAGCGAAACACTGAAGCTTTCTTT.

The chain recombines TRBV7-9 with TRBJ1-6; 8 bases agree with TRBD1. The V gene's germline CDR1 is SEHNR and CDR2 FQNEAQ (reference sequence). Unmatched junction bases numbered 3, after V lost 4 bases and J lost 7 bases. CDR3 length: 14 amino acids. The CDR3 DNA follows: TGTGCCAGCAGCTCGGGACAGGAAAATTCACCCCTCCACTTT. Translation: CASSSGQENSPLHF.